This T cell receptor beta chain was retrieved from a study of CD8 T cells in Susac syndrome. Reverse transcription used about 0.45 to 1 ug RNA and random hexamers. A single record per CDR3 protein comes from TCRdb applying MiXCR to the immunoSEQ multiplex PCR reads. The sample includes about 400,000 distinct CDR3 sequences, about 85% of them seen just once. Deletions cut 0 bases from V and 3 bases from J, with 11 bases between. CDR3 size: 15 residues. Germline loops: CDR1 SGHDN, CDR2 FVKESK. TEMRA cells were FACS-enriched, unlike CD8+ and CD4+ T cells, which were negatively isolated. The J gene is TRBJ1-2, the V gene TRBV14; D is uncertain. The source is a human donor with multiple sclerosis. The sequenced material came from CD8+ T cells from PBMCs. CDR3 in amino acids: CASSQEPGSYYGYTF. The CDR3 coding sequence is TGTGCCAGCAGCCAAGAGCCCGGGAGTTACTATGGCTACACCTTC.